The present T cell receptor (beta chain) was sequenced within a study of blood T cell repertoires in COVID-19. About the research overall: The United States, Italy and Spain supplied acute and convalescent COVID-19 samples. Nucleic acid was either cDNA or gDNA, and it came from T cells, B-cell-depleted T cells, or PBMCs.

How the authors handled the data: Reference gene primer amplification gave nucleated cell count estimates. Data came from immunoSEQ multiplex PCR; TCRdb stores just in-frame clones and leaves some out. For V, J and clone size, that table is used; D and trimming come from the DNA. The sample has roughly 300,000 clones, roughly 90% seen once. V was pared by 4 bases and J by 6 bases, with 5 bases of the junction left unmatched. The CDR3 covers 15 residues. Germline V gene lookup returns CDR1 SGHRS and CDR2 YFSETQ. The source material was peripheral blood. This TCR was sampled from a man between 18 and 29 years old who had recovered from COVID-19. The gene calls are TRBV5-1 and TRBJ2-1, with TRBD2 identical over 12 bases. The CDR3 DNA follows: TGCGCCAGCAGCCCTAGCGGGGGGGCTTTCAATGAGCAGTTCTTC. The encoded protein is CASSPSGGAFNEQFF.